The 24 T cell receptor beta chains below all came from one sample that was sequenced in a study of T cells in Graves' hyperthyroidism and ophthalmopathy. TCR beta CDR3 region amplification was performed from RNA transcripts. The study used the HTBI primer set for a first-round RT-PCR of the TCR CDR3. MiXCR, run by TCRdb on the multiplex PCR reads, gives a single entry per CDR3 protein. This sample yields 350,000 to 450,000 distinct CDR3 sequences, of which roughly 17% are seen a single time; around a third belongs to the top ten. Sequenced sample: blood. These receptor sequences come from a woman aged 25-40 years with Graves' hyperthyroidism that later progressed to Graves' ophthalmopathy.

The table lists this clonotype with many counts. The chain combines TRBV10-3 with TRBJ1-1; D uncertain. CDR1 is ENHRY and CDR2 is SYGVKD in the germline V gene. V was clipped by 2 bases and J by 4 bases, with 11 bases between them. This CDR3 spans 14 amino acids. The CDR3 protein is CAISEGPVVTEAFF. As DNA, the CDR3 is TGTGCCATCAGTGAGGGTCCGGTGGTCACTGAAGCTTTCTTT.

This clonotype has ten or more counts. This chain's CDR3 is CASSVFLGYPYQETQYF. The DNA for the CDR3 is TGTGCCAGCAGTGTCTTCTTGGGCTACCCGTACCAAGAGACCCAGTACTTC. This chain links TRBV2 with TRBJ2-5; no reliable D call. The CDR3 has 17 amino acids. Germline CDR1 SNHLY, CDR2 FYNNEI. Trimming removed 4 bases from V and 0 bases from J, with 18 bases in between.

This clonotype was counted ten times or more. V gene TRBV10-3 combines with J gene TRBJ2-7, with D hard to call. This CDR3 has 14 amino acids. The germline CDR1 and CDR2 sequences are ENHRY and SYGVKD. V lost 6 bases to trimming and J lost 4 bases, with 16 bases between them. The CDR3 loop reads CAISLMTPEYEQYF. CDR3 in DNA: TGTGCCATCAGCCTAATGACACCGGAATACGAGCAGTACTTC.

This clonotype was observed many times. J is TRBJ2-3 and V is TRBV27; D is possibly TRBD2 (5 bases). V shed 3 bases and J shed 0 bases, with 10 bases lying between them. Germline V gene lookup returns CDR1 MNHEY and CDR2 SMNVEV (reference sequence). The CDR3 is 15 amino acids. The CDR3 DNA reads TGTGCCAGCAGTTTTGGAGGCGGAAGCACAGATACGCAGTATTTT. It translates to CASSFGGGSTDTQYF.

This clonotype was picked up a small number of times. Its ends do not fully match the called genes, so a read error is possible. J is TRBJ2-7 and V is TRBV5-1; 7 nucleotides agree with TRBD2. Germline values: CDR1 SGHRS, CDR2 YFSETQ. The CDR3 runs to 12 residues. CDR3 in DNA: TGCGCCAGCAGGGGGGGGAGCTACGAGCGGTACTTC. Its protein product is CASRGGSYERYF.

This clonotype was counted at least ten times. The genes are TRBV27 and TRBJ2-5; no clear D gene. The germline gives CDR1 MNHEY, CDR2 SMNVEV (reference sequence). Trimming took off 3 bases at V and 5 bases at J, with 13 bases between the two ends. This CDR3 region has 14 residues. CDR3 region: CASSFQNGHETQYF. CDR3 sequence (DNA): TGTGCCAGCAGTTTCCAAAATGGGCATGAGACCCAGTACTTC.

This clonotype appeared many times. The chain carries TRBV20-1 and TRBJ1-1; D is possibly TRBD1 (6 bases). Trimming stripped 4 bases from V and 0 bases from J, with 9 bases between. Germline CDR1 reads DFQATT; CDR2 reads SNEGSKA (reference sequence). The CDR3 is 13 amino acids. The CDR3 bases are TGCAGTGCTAAGCAGGGGCTGAACACTGAAGCTTTCTTT. It translates to CSAKQGLNTEAFF.

This clonotype appeared a few times. The chain couples TRBV29-1 to TRBJ2-2, with no clear D. V was cut by 4 bases and J by 4 bases, with 1 base left in between. Germline assignment: CDR1 SQVTM and CDR2 ANQGSEA. The CDR3 runs to 10 residues. The CDR3 is CSVGTGELFF. Here the CDR3 DNA reads TGCAGCGTTGGCACCGGGGAGCTGTTTTTT.

This clonotype came up many times. The chain carries TRBV27 and TRBJ1-6; 8 bases are shared with TRBD1. J was trimmed by 10 bases and V by 0 bases; bases with no gene match: 11. The CDR3 has 17 residues. Germline CDR1 reads MNHEY; CDR2 reads SMNVEV (reference sequence). CDR3 region: CASSLSTQGALGSPLHF. The CDR3 DNA reads as TGTGCCAGCAGTTTATCAACCCAGGGGGCGCTTGGGTCACCCCTCCACTTT.

This clonotype was seen many times. The genes are TRBV6-2 or TRBV6-3 and TRBJ2-1; 9 bases are a match to TRBD1. Germline values: CDR1 MNHEY, CDR2 SVGEGT. V trimming: 5 bases; J trimming: 6 bases; junction bases outside the gene matches: 8. The length of the CDR3 is 15 residues. CDR3 amino acids: CASSTGQGFSNEQFF. The CDR3 nucleotides read TGTGCCAGCAGTACGGGACAGGGTTTTAGCAATGAGCAGTTCTTC.

Comments on this clonotype: An end of the junction differs from the germline gene, which may be a read error. This rearrangement joins TRBV28 to TRBJ2-5, with TRBD2 matching 8 bases. The CDR3 is made up of 16 amino acids. CDR1 MDHEN and CDR2 SYDVKM come from the germline V gene. CDR3 region: CANSPAGLGPQETQYF. In nucleotides, the CDR3 is TGTGCCAACAGTCCCGCGGGACTAGGTCCCCAAGAGACCCAGTACTTC.

This clonotype was observed at least ten times. The chain has TRBV11-2 and TRBJ1-2; maybe TRBD1 (5 bases). The V gene's germline CDR1 is SGHAT and CDR2 FQNNGV. V lost 2 bases and J 8 bases, leaving 12 bases between the germline ends. The CDR3 spans 13 residues. CDR3 sequence: CASSLQGGQGYTF. The DNA for the CDR3 is TGTGCCAGCAGCTTACAGGGCGGGCAGGGCTACACCTTC.

This clonotype was seen at least ten times. V is TRBV7-2 and J is TRBJ2-3; D could derive from TRBD1 or TRBD2 (5 bases each). CDR1 SGHTA and CDR2 FQGNSA come from the germline V gene. Trimming stripped 1 base from V and 2 bases from J, with 16 bases between. The CDR3 contains 17 residues. In DNA form, the CDR3 reads TGTGCCAGCAGCTTAGAATCGGGACCTTTAAACACAGATACGCAGTATTTT. Its protein product is CASSLESGPLNTDTQYF. Full variable domain (outside the CDR3, taken from reference TRBV7-2 and TRBJ2-3): GAGVSQSPSNKVTEKGKDVELRCDPISGHTALYWYRQSLGQGLEFLIYFQGNSAPDKSGLPSDRFSAERTGGSVSTLTIQRTQQEDSAVYLCASSLESGPLNTDTQYFGPGTRLTVL.

There are many counts of this clonotype. J is TRBJ1-2 and V is TRBV19, with 9 bases identical to TRBD1. Losses at the gene ends were 7 bases for V and 4 bases for J; bases not matched to a gene: 7. Germline V CDR1 and CDR2: LNHDA, SQIVND (reference sequence). This CDR3 comprises 14 residues. The CDR3 DNA reads as TGTGCCAGTAAGCGGACAGGGGCGTTCTATGGCTACACCTTC. Its translation is CASKRTGAFYGYTF.

The gene calls are TRBV30 and TRBJ2-3; D gene ambiguous. Germline loops: CDR1 GTSNPN, CDR2 SVGIG (reference sequence). V was cut by 2 bases and J by 2 bases, with 17 bases left in between. This CDR3 spans 16 amino acids. CDR3 coding DNA: TGTGCCTGGAGTCCAGCCTATTCGATTAACACAGATACGCAGTATTTT. Translation: CAWSPAYSINTDTQYF.

This clonotype was observed at least ten times. The chain uses TRBV27 and TRBJ2-7, with 8 positions matching TRBD1. CDR3 size: 15 residues. In germline, CDR1 is MNHEY, CDR2 SMNVEV (reference sequence). The ends lost 4 bases at V and 6 bases at J; junction bases unmatched: 11. This chain's CDR3 is CASSSPRTGTAEQYF. The DNA for the CDR3 is TGTGCCAGCAGTTCTCCTAGGACAGGGACCGCCGAGCAGTACTTC.

The sample holds many counts of this clonotype. The V call is TRBV14, the J call TRBJ1-4; D is ambiguous. This CDR3 comprises 14 residues. CDR1 SGHDN and CDR2 FVKESK come from the germline V gene. V dropped 3 bases and J dropped 6 bases, with 11 bases sitting between them. The CDR3 sequence is CASSHQMADEKLFF. CDR3 nucleotide sequence: TGTGCCAGCAGCCACCAGATGGCTGATGAAAAACTGTTTTTT.

This chain uses TRBV12-5 with TRBJ1-1; the D is unclear. V lost 0 bases and J 0 bases, leaving 8 bases between the germline ends. Germline assignment: CDR1 LGHNT and CDR2 FRNRAP. The CDR3 loop spans 15 amino acids. The CDR3 DNA reads as TGTGCTAGTGGTTTGGTACAGCGGGTGAACACTGAAGCTTTCTTT. Its translation is CASGLVQRVNTEAFF.

This clonotype was seen just once. The gene calls are TRBV12-3 or TRBV12-4 and TRBJ2-2; D remains ambiguous. V gave up 5 bases and J gave up 5 bases, with 12 bases separating them. The CDR3 has 14 amino acids. CDR3 amino acids: CASSQPIGTGELFF. CDR3 coding DNA: TGTGCCAGCAGTCAACCCATAGGGACCGGGGAGCTGTTTTTT.

This clonotype has only a few counts. V usage is TRBV20-1 and J usage is TRBJ2-7; 7 positions match TRBD2. The CDR3 sequence is 15 residues long. Germline V gives CDR1 DFQATT, CDR2 SNEGSKA (reference sequence). V was clipped by 0 bases and J by 3 bases; unmatched bases: 8. The CDR3 bases are TGCAGTGCTAGAGATTGGGAGGGGATACGCTACGAGCAGTACTTC. This gives the protein CSARDWEGIRYEQYF.

This clonotype was detected ten times or more. V gene TRBV2 combines with J gene TRBJ1-1; D possibly corresponds to TRBD1 (5 bases). CDR1 is SNHLY, CDR2 FYNNEI, per germline. The CDR3 runs 11 residues. The V and J ends lost 9 bases and 3 bases respectively, with 8 bases between them. The CDR3 bases are TGTGCCAGTGGGACGCACACTGAAGCTTTCTTT. It yields the protein CASGTHTEAFF.

Ten or more counts support this clonotype. The V call is TRBV7-2, the J call TRBJ2-7; 9 nucleotides agree with TRBD2. The CDR3 sequence is 13 residues long. Germline V gives CDR1 SGHTA, CDR2 FQGNSA. The V and J ends lost 2 bases and 6 bases, in that order; junction bases with no gene match: 2. DNA of the CDR3: TGTGCCAGCAGCTTATTACTAGCGGGCGAGCAGTACTTC. As protein: CASSLLLAGEQYF.

The V and J genes are TRBV7-9 and TRBJ1-1; D possibly corresponds to TRBD1 (6 bases). CDR3 length: 15 amino acids. V lost 0 bases, J lost 3 bases, and 11 bases lay in between. The germline V gene encodes CDR1 SEHNR and CDR2 FQNEAQ (reference sequence). The CDR3 nucleotides are TGTGCCAGCAGCTTAGCGCAGGGGTCTGACACTGAAGCTTTCTTT. Its protein is CASSLAQGSDTEAFF.

This clonotype was seen only a few times. The chain recombines TRBV5-1 with TRBJ2-7, with 7 bases that match TRBD2. With V trimmed by 4 bases and J by 2 bases, 6 bases remained unmatched. The CDR3 is 14 amino acids. Per germline, CDR1 SGHRS and CDR2 YFSETQ. This CDR3 is CASSTGLGAYEQYF. CDR3 DNA sequence: TGCGCCAGCAGCACCGGACTAGGTGCCTACGAGCAGTACTTC.